The following is a T cell receptor (beta chain) sequence with its context. Its antigen remains unknown. An Oncomine TCR Beta short-read assay was used to sequence the DNA from cultured CD4+ T cells. One entry per CDR3 protein, called by TCRdb with MiXCR from the PCR reads. The data contain about 6,600 distinct CDR3 sequences, 45% to 55% of them singletons. V shed 0 bases and J 1 base; nucleotides not matched to a gene: 6. Germline values: CDR1 LGHNA, CDR2 YNFKEQ. The CDR3 extends over 17 amino acids. The data were taken from a study of vaccination and CD4 T cells after COVID-19. Overall study findings and caveats: Researchers looked at relatively few convalescent patients and had no early post-infection timepoints. Convalescent patients had a median approximately 86% of reactive clones appearing only post-vaccination.

Treatment in this sample: approximately 9-day PBMC culture with coronavirus spike peptide pools or control peptides (ViraFEST assay). Samples of CD4+ T cells were obtained from the unexposed donor before the COVID-19 pandemic (2011-2018). The sequence was obtained from a human donor in good health. The sample consisted of CD4+ T cells from blood, cultured in vitro. The genes are TRBV4-2 and TRBJ2-3; TRBD2 matches 8 bases. CDR3 residues: CASSQDLQRGRTDTQYF. For the CDR3, the DNA is TGTGCCAGCAGCCAAGATCTTCAGCGGGGGCGCACAGATACGCAGTATTTT.